The 20 T cell receptor beta chains presented below share a single source sample, sequenced in a study of blood T cell repertoires in COVID-19. The method was immunoSEQ multiplex PCR; TCRdb's version includes in-frame clones alone and lacks a portion of them. The data contain approximately 80,000 clones, 81% of them singletons. What was sequenced was peripheral blood. The receptors originated from a man at least 80 years old with acute or convalescent COVID-19.

This chain joins TRBV18 and TRBJ1-1; TRBD1 matches 7 bases. V dropped 1 base and J dropped 4; count of bases not matched to a gene: 6. Germline V gene data show CDR1 as KGHSH and CDR2 as LQKENI. This CDR3 has 15 residues. The CDR3, as DNA: TGTGCCAGCTCACCACGGGCAGGGGGAGGCACTGAAGCTTTCTTT. This sequence encodes CASSPRAGGGTEAFF.

This sequence joins TRBV29-1 and TRBJ2-7, with a weak D call TRBD1 (6 bases). This CDR3 has 12 residues. With 0 bases removed from V and 4 bases from J, the gap between germline ends came to 7 bases. Germline CDR1 reads SQVTM; CDR2 reads ANQGSEA. The CDR3 loop is CSVEDQGYEQYF. The CDR3 DNA reads as TGCAGCGTTGAAGACCAGGGGTACGAGCAGTACTTC.

The genes are TRBV19 and TRBJ1-3; D not resolved. Germline CDR1 LNHDA, CDR2 SQIVND (reference sequence). V was shortened by 5 bases and J by 0 bases, with 11 bases between the two germline ends. CDR3 length: 15 residues. The CDR3 bases are TGTGCCAGTAGTGTCTTCACAGTCTCTGGAAACACCATATATTTT. Translating gives CASSVFTVSGNTIYF.

In regard to this clone: At one end the junction does not follow the germline gene, possibly because of a read error. The chain uses TRBV7-9 and TRBJ1-1; 11 bases align to TRBD1. Germline V gives CDR1 SEHNR, CDR2 FQNEAQ (reference sequence). The CDR3 sequence is 11 residues long. The CDR3 reads CASSSGQGGSF. The DNA of the CDR3 is TGTGCCAGCAGCTCGGGACAGGGGGGATCCTTT.

The rearrangement joins TRBV5-6 to TRBJ2-7, with a tentative D call TRBD2 (6 bases). Per germline, CDR1 SGHDT and CDR2 YYEEEE. V lost 2 bases to trimming and J lost 4 bases, with 16 bases between them. The CDR3 covers 15 residues. The CDR3 DNA sequence: TGTGCCAGCAGCTTATTTGGGGGGACCCGATACGAGCAGTACTTC. Translation gives CASSLFGGTRYEQYF.

The chain couples TRBV6-5 to TRBJ2-1; D is perhaps TRBD1 (6 bases). V lost 2 bases, J lost 7 bases, and 15 bases lay in between. The germline V gene encodes CDR1 MNHEY and CDR2 SVGAGI. The CDR3 extends over 15 amino acids. CDR3 loop: CASSYPRAQGNEQFF. CDR3 in DNA: TGTGCCAGCAGTTACCCGCGCGCCCAGGGGAATGAGCAGTTCTTC.

V is TRBV7-2 and J is TRBJ1-2; 7 nucleotides match TRBD1. The CDR3 runs to 15 residues. The ends lost 1 base at V and 3 bases at J; junction bases unmatched: 5. Germline CDR1 reads SGHTA; CDR2 reads FQGNSA. Written as DNA, the CDR3 is TGTGCCAGCAGCTTAGTTGGGACAGCCGACTATGGCTACACCTTC. Its translation: CASSLVGTADYGYTF.

Details on this clone: Other DNA sequences within the sample encode an identical CDR3. V and J are TRBV19 and TRBJ2-7; 7 nucleotides match TRBD1. The germline CDR1 and CDR2 sequences are LNHDA and SQIVND (reference sequence). J was trimmed by 2 bases and V by 3 bases; bases with no gene match: 4. CDR3 length equals 14 residues. Here the CDR3 reads CASSIRQGTYEQYF. The DNA of the CDR3 is TGTGCCAGTAGTATTCGACAGGGCACCTACGAGCAGTACTTC.

The genes are TRBV5-6 and TRBJ2-7; the match to TRBD1 covers 8 bases. Germline assignment: CDR1 SGHDT and CDR2 YYEEEE. The CDR3 runs 14 residues. V gave up 4 bases and J gave up 3 bases; unmatched junction bases: 6. The CDR3 nucleotides read TGTGCCAGCAGCAGGGACAGGTTTCTCTACGAGCAGTACTTC. This gives the protein CASSRDRFLYEQYF.

CDR3 in DNA: TGCGCCAGCAGCTTGGACAGCCTACCCTTCACTGAAGCTTTCTTT. Translated: CASSLDSLPFTEAFF. This chain joins TRBV5-1 and TRBJ1-1; D is uncertain. The V end was cut by 0 bases, the J end by 4 bases, with 13 bases between. Germline CDR1 reads SGHRS; CDR2 reads YFSETQ. CDR3 length equals 15 residues.

The chain recombines TRBV2 with TRBJ1-5, with TRBD1 matching 7 bases. This CDR3 comprises 16 residues. CDR1 and CDR2 from the germline V gene are SNHLY and FYNNEI. The J segment lost 3 bases and the V segment lost 5 bases, leaving 10 bases of the junction unmatched. The CDR3 nucleotides are TGTGCCAGCAGTCATAAAGCCGACAGGGTCAATCAGCCCCAGCATTTT. Protein sequence: CASSHKADRVNQPQHF. Supplemented by reference TRBV2 and TRBJ1-5, the full variable domain reads EPEVTQTPSHQVTQMGQEVILRCVPISNHLYFYWYRQILGQKVEFLVSFYNNEISEKSEIFDDQFSVERPDGSNFTLKIRSTKLEDSAMYFCASSHKADRVNQPQHFGDGTRLSIL.

V usage is TRBV2 and J usage is TRBJ2-3; 7 bases line up with TRBD1. The CDR3 length is 15 residues. Germline V gene sequence: CDR1 SNHLY, CDR2 FYNNEI. Trimming removed 6 bases from V and 2 bases from J; junction bases left unmatched: 8. CDR3 in DNA: TGTGCCAGCAGAAAACAGGGGTTTCTCACAGATACGCAGTATTTT. Amino acids: CASRKQGFLTDTQYF. The whole variable domain, remainder taken from reference TRBV2 and TRBJ2-3, is EPEVTQTPSHQVTQMGQEVILRCVPISNHLYFYWYRQILGQKVEFLVSFYNNEISEKSEIFDDQFSVERPDGSNFTLKIRSTKLEDSAMYFCASRKQGFLTDTQYFGPGTRLTVL.

In DNA form, the CDR3 reads TGCGCCAGCAGCAGACAGGGGGTTGCGGGCACTGAAGCTTTCTTT. It encodes CASSRQGVAGTEAFF. This chain joins TRBV4-3 and TRBJ1-1, with TRBD1 identical over 9 bases. The CDR3 runs 15 residues. V shed 5 bases and J 4 bases; nucleotides not matched to a gene: 8. CDR1 and CDR2 from the germline V gene are LGHNA and YSLEER.

This chain joins TRBV30 and TRBJ1-5; D unresolved. With 0 bases removed from V and 5 bases from J, the gap between germline ends came to 8 bases. Germline V gives CDR1 GTSNPN, CDR2 SVGIG (reference sequence). CDR3 size: 13 residues. The CDR3 sequence: CAWSVTRDQPQHF. As DNA, the CDR3 is TGTGCCTGGAGTGTAACCCGGGATCAGCCCCAGCATTTT. Based on the CDR3 plus reference TRBV30 and TRBJ1-5, the full variable domain is SQTIHQWPATLVQPVGSPLSLECTVEGTSNPNLYWYRQAAGRGLQLLFYSVGIGQISSEVPQNLSASRPQDRQFILSSKKLLLSDSGFYLCAWSVTRDQPQHFGDGTRLSIL.

The V gene is TRBV28, the J gene TRBJ1-3; D may be TRBD1 (5 bases). The germline V and J ends were trimmed by 2 bases and 0 bases, with 14 bases remaining between them. The CDR3 has 17 amino acids. The germline V gene has CDR1 MDHEN and CDR2 SYDVKM. As DNA, the CDR3 is TGTGCCAGCAGTTTAACACCCACAGGCCTCTCTGGAAACACCATATATTTT. As protein: CASSLTPTGLSGNTIYF.

The rearrangement uses TRBV19 and TRBJ1-1; TRBD1 might be the D (6 bases). V was pared by 4 bases and J by 2 bases, with 11 bases between. Germline values: CDR1 LNHDA, CDR2 SQIVND (reference sequence). The CDR3 has 14 residues. In DNA form, the CDR3 reads TGTGCCAGTAGTACCCGGACAGTAAACACTGAAGCTTTCTTT. It translates to CASSTRTVNTEAFF.

The V call is TRBV6-1, the J call TRBJ1-2; 11 bases map to TRBD1. There are 20 residues in the CDR3. The J segment lost 2 bases and the V segment lost 4 bases, leaving 18 bases of the junction unmatched. Per the germline V gene, CDR1 is MNHNS and CDR2 is SASEGT. The DNA for the CDR3 is TGTGCCAGCAGTGCGGAAGAGTCCAGGACAGGGGGCCCTCTCAACTATGGCTACACCTTC. Its protein product is CASSAEESRTGGPLNYGYTF.

V gene TRBV7-8 combines with J gene TRBJ1-2, with TRBD1 as a possible D gene (5 bases). Germline CDR1 SGHVS, CDR2 FQNEAQ. There are 13 residues in the CDR3. The V gene lost 4 bases and the J gene lost 6 bases, with 12 bases spanning the gap. The CDR3, as DNA: TGTGCCAGCAGCTCCCCAAGGGGCCATGGCTACACCTTC. The encoded protein is CASSSPRGHGYTF.

V gene TRBV6-5 combines with J gene TRBJ2-2; D is possibly TRBD1 (6 bases). The ends were cut back, 2 bases at V and 2 bases at J, with 9 bases in the middle. Germline V gene sequence: CDR1 MNHEY, CDR2 SVGAGI. The CDR3 covers 15 residues. CDR3: CASSYAGTNTGELFF. The CDR3 region has the DNA TGTGCCAGCAGTTACGCCGGGACAAACACCGGGGAGCTGTTTTTT.

The chain recombines TRBV27 with TRBJ2-1; 10 bases agree with TRBD1. CDR1 MNHEY and CDR2 SMNVEV come from the germline V gene (reference sequence). The length of the CDR3 is 19 residues. V shed 3 bases and J 2 bases; nucleotides not matched to a gene: 13. The CDR3 region is CASSLSGQGTQHPYNEQFF. The CDR3 DNA reads TGTGCCAGCAGTTTGTCGGGACAGGGGACCCAGCACCCCTACAATGAGCAGTTCTTC.